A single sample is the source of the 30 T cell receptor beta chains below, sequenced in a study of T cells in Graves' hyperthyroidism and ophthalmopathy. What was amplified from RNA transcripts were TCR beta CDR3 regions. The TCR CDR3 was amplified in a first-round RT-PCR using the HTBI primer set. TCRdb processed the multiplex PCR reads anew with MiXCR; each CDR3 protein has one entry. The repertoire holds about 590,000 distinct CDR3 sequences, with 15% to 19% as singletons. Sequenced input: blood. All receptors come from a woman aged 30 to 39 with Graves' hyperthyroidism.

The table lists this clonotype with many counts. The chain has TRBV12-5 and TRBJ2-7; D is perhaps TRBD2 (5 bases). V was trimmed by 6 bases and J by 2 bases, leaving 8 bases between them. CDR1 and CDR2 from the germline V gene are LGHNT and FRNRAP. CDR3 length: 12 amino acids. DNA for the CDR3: TGTGCTAGTGGCAGCGGAACCTACGAGCAGTACTTC. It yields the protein CASGSGTYEQYF.

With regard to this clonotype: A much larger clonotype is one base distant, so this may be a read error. CDR3 loop: CASNPPGLAGSEQFF. In nucleotides, the CDR3 is TGCGCCAGCAATCCACCCGGACTAGCGGGAAGTGAGCAGTTCTTC. The V call is TRBV5-1, the J call TRBJ2-1; 12 nucleotides line up with TRBD2. The CDR3 consists of 15 residues. V lost 6 bases, J lost 9 bases, and 10 bases stayed unmatched. Germline loops: CDR1 SGHRS, CDR2 YFSETQ.

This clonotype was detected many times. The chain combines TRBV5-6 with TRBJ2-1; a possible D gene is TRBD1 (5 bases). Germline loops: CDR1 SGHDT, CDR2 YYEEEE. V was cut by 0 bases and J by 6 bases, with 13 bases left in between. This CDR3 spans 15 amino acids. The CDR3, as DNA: TGTGCCAGCAGCTTGGACAGGATGGCCGGCAATGAGCAGTTCTTC. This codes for CASSLDRMAGNEQFF.

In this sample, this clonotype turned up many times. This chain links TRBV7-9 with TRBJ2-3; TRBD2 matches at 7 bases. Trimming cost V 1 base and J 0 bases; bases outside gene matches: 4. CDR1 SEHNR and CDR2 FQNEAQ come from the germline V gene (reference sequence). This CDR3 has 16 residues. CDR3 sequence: CASSLDWRESTDTQYF. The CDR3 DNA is TGTGCCAGCAGCTTAGATTGGCGGGAGAGCACAGATACGCAGTATTTT.

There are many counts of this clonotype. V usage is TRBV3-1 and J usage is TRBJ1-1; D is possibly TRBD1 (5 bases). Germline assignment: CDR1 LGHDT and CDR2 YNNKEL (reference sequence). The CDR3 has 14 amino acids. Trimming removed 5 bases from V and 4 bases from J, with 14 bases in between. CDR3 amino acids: CASSASGGSTEAFF. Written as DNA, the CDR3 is TGTGCCAGCAGCGCCTCTGGGGGTAGCACTGAAGCTTTCTTT.

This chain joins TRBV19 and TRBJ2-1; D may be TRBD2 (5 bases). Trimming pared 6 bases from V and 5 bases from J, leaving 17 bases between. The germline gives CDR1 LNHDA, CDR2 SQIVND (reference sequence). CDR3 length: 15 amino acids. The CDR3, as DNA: TGTGCCAGTAGCATGAGCGGAACTCAACACAATGAGCAGTTCTTC. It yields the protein CASSMSGTQHNEQFF.

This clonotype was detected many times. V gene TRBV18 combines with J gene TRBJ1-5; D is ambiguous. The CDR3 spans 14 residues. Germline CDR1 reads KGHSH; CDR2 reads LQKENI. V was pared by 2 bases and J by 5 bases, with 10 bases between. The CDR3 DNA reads TGTGCCAGCTCACCAGTACAGACGGATCAGCCCCAGCATTTT. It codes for CASSPVQTDQPQHF.

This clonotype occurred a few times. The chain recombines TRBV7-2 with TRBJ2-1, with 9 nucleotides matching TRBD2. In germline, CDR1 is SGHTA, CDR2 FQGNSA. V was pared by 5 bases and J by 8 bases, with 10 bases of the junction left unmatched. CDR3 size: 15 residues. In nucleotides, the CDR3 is TGTGCCAGCAGCCATTTTCGGACTAGCGCGGATGAGCAGTTCTTC. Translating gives CASSHFRTSADEQFF.

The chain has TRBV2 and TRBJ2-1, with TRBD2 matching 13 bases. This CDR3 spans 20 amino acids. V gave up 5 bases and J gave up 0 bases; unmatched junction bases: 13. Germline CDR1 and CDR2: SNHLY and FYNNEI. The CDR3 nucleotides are TGTGCCAGCAGTAAACCCCGTGGACTAGCGGGAGTGAGCTCCTACAATGAGCAGTTCTTC. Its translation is CASSKPRGLAGVSSYNEQFF.

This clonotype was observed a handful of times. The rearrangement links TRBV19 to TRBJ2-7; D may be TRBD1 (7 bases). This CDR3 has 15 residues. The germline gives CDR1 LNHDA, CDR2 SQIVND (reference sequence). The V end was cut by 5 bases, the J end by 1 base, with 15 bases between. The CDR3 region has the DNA TGTGCCAGTAGTCCACTGCAGGGGGGATCCTACGAGCAGTACTTC. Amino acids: CASSPLQGGSYEQYF. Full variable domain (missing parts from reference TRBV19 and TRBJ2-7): DGGITQSPKYLFRKEGQNVTLSCEQNLNHDAMYWYRQDPGQGLRLIYYSQIVNDFQKGDIAEGYSVSREKKESFPLTVTSAQKNPTAFYLCASSPLQGGSYEQYFGPGTRLTVT.

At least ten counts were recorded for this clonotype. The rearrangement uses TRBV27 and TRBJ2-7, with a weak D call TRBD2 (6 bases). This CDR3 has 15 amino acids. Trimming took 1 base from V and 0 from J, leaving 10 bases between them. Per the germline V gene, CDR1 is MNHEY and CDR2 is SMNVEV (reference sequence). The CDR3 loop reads CASSLLADLSYEQYF. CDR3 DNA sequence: TGTGCCAGCAGTTTATTAGCGGACCTCTCCTACGAGCAGTACTTC.

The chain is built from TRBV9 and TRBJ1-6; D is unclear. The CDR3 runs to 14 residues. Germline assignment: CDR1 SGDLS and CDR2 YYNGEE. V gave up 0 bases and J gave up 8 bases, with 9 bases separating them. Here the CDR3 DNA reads TGTGCCAGCAGCGTAGAGGTTGGTCATTCACCCCTCCACTTT. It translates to CASSVEVGHSPLHF. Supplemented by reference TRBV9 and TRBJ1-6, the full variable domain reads DSGVTQTPKHLITATGQRVTLRCSPRSGDLSVYWYQQSLDQGLQFLIQYYNGEERAKGNILERFSAQQFPDLHSELNLSSLELGDSALYFCASSVEVGHSPLHFGNGTRLTVT.

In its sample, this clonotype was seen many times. CDR3 DNA: TGCGCCAGCAGCTGGGGGCCGGGACAGGGGTTGGATTCACCCCTCCACTTT. It translates to CASSWGPGQGLDSPLHF. The rearrangement joins TRBV5-1 to TRBJ1-6; TRBD1 agrees at 10 bases. Germline V gene sequence: CDR1 SGHRS, CDR2 YFSETQ. Trimming cost V 3 bases and J 8 bases; bases outside gene matches: 11. CDR3 length: 17 amino acids.

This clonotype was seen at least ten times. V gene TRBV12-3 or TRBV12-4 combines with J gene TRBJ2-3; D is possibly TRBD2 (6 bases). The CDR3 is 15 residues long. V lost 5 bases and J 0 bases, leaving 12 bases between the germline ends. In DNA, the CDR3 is TGTGCCAGCAGTCCTTATAGCGGTAGCACAGATACGCAGTATTTT. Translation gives CASSPYSGSTDTQYF.

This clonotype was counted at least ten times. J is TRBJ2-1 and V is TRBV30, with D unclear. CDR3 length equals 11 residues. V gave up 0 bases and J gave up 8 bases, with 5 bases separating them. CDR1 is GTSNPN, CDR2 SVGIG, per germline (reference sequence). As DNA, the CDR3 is TGTGCCTGGAGTGTAAACCATGAGCAGTTCTTC. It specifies CAWSVNHEQFF.

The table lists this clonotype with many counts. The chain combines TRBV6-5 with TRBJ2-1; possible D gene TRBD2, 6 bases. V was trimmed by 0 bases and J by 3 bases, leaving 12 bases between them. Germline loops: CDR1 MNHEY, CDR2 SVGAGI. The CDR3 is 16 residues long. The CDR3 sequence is CASSYSLANLYNEQFF. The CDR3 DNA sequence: TGTGCCAGCAGTTACTCTCTAGCGAATCTCTACAATGAGCAGTTCTTC.

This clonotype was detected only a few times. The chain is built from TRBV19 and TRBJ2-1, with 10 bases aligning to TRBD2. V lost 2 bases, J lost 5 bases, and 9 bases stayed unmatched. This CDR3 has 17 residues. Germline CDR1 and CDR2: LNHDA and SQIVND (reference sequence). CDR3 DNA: TGTGCCAGTAGTATATCAGCGGGAGGGGCATCGGACAATGAGCAGTTCTTC. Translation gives CASSISAGGASDNEQFF.

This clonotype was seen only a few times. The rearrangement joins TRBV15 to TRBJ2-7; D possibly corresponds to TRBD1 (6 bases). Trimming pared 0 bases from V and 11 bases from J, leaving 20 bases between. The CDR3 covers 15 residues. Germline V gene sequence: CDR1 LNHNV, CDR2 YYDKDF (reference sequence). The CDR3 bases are TGTGCCACCAGCAGAGATAGTACTGCGACACAGGGAAAGTACTTC. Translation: CATSRDSTATQGKYF.

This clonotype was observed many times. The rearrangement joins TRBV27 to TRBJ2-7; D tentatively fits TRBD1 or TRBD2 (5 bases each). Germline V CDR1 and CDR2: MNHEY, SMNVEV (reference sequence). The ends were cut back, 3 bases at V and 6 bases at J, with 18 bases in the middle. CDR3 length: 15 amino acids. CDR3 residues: CASSFGLMGPLEQYF. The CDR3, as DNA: TGTGCCAGCAGTTTTGGTCTAATGGGACCACTCGAGCAGTACTTC.

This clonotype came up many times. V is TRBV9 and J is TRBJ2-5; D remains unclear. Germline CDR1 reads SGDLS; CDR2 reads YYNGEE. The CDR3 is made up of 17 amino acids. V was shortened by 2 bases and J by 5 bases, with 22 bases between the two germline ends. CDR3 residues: CASSVGLGGRAEETQYF. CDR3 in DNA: TGTGCCAGCAGCGTCGGTTTGGGCGGACGTGCGGAGGAGACCCAGTACTTC.

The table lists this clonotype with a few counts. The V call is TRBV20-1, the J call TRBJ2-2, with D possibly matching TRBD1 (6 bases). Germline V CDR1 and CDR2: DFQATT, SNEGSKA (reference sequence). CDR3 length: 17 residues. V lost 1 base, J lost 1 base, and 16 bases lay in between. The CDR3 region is CSARGGFGGLNTGELFF. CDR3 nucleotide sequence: TGCAGTGCTAGAGGCGGGTTTGGGGGCTTGAACACCGGGGAGCTGTTTTTT.

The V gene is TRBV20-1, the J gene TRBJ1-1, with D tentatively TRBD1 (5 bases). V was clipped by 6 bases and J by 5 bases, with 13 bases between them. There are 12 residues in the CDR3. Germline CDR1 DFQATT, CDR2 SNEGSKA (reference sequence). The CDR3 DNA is TGCAGTGCAAATTTAAAGGGGACTGAAGCTTTCTTT. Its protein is CSANLKGTEAFF.

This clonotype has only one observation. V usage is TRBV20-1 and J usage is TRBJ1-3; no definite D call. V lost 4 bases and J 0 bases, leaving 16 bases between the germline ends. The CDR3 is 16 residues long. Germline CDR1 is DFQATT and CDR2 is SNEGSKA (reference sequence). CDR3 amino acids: CSATEGEVPSGNTIYF. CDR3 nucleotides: TGCAGTGCTACCGAGGGAGAGGTGCCCTCTGGAAACACCATATATTTT.

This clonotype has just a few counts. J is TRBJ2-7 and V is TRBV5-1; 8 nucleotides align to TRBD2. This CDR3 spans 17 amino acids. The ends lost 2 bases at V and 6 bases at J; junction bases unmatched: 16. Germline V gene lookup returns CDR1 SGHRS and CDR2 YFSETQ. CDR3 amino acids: CASSFSPREGLPPEQYF. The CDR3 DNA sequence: TGCGCCAGCAGCTTCTCACCCCGGGAGGGCCTACCTCCCGAGCAGTACTTC. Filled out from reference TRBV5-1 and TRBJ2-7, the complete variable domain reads KAGVTQTPRYLIKTRGQQVTLSCSPISGHRSVSWYQQTPGQGLQFLFEYFSETQRNKGNFPGRFSGRQFSNSRSEMNVSTLELGDSALYLCASSFSPREGLPPEQYFGPGTRLTVT.

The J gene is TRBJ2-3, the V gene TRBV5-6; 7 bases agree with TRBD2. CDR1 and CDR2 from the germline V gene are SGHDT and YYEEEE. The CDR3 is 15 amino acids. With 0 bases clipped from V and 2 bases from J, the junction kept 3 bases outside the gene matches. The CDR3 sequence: CASSLAAGDTDTQYF. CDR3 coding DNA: TGTGCCAGCAGCTTGGCGGCGGGGGACACAGATACGCAGTATTTT.

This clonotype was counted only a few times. The CDR3 DNA follows: TGTGCCAGCAGTGACATGAAACAGGGAAACCAAGAGACCCAGTACTTC. Protein product: CASSDMKQGNQETQYF. The rearrangement uses TRBV6-2 or TRBV6-3 and TRBJ2-5; a possible D gene is TRBD1 (6 bases). This CDR3 contains 16 residues. Trimming pared 5 bases from V and 0 bases from J, leaving 16 bases between. Germline values: CDR1 MNHEY, CDR2 SVGEGT.

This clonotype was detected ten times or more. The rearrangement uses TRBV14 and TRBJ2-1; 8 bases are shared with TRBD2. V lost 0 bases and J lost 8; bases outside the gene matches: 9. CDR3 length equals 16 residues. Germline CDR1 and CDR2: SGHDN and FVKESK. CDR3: CASSQEWLAGMDEQFF. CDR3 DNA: TGTGCCAGCAGCCAAGAATGGTTAGCGGGAATGGATGAGCAGTTCTTC.

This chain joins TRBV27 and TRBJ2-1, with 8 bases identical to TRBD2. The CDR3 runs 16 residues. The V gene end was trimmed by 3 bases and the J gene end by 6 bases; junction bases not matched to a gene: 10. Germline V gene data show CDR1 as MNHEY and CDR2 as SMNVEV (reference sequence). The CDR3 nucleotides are TGTGCCAGCAGTTTTCGGGAGGGCCTCTGGGGCAATGAGCAGTTCTTC. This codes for CASSFREGLWGNEQFF.

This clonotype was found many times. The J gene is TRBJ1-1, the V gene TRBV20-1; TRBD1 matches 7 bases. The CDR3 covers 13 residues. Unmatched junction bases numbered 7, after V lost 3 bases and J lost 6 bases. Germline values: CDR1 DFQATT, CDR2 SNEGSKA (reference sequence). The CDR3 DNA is TGCAGTGCTAGCATTAGGGGGCGAGCTGAAGCTTTCTTT. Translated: CSASIRGRAEAFF.

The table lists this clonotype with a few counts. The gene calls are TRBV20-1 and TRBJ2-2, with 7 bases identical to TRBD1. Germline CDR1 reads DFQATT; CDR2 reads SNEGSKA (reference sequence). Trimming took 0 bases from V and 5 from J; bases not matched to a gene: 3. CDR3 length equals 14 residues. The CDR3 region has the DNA TGCAGTGCTAGAGACAGGGGGAATACCGGGGAGCTGTTTTTT. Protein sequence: CSARDRGNTGELFF.